This T cell receptor beta chain was captured by sequencing in a study of OX40 agonist ivuxolimab in advanced cancers. The V segment lost 5 bases and the J segment 4 bases; nucleotides outside the gene matches: 13. The CDR3 totals 17 residues. Germline V gene data show CDR1 as LNHNV and CDR2 as YYDKDF (reference sequence). Method: immunoSEQ multiplex PCR; TCRdb's copy keeps in-frame clones and lacks some. The profile shows about 120,000 clones, more than 80% of them singletons. Sequences were derived from CD4+ or CD8+ T cells sorted from blood, sampled in a trial of the OX40 agonist ivuxolimab. The chain links TRBV15 to TRBJ2-5; 10 bases agree with TRBD2. The sequence derives from an adult with an advanced solid tumor such as melanoma, head and neck, liver or kidney cancer. This CDR3 is CATSAKRGGFVGETQYF. CDR3 DNA sequence: TGTGCCACCAGCGCCAAGCGGGGGGGATTTGTAGGAGAGACCCAGTACTTC.